This T cell receptor beta chain was found in a study of blood T cell repertoires in COVID-19. The overall study: Acute-phase and convalescent COVID-19 samples originated in the United States, Italy and Spain. T cells, B-cell-depleted T cells, or PBMCs supplied cDNA or gDNA.

As originally analysed: Amplifying reference gene primers gave estimates of nucleated cell counts. The protocol was immunoSEQ multiplex PCR, while the TCRdb copy is restricted to in-frame clones and leaves out a portion. V and J calls and clone size are copied from that table; D and trimming were computed from the DNA. The sample has under 250,000 clones, roughly 85% seen once. V gave up 1 base and J gave up 5 bases; unmatched junction bases: 8. The germline CDR1 and CDR2 sequences are SQVTM and ANQGSEA. The CDR3 contains 14 residues. This TCR was recovered from a woman aged 18 to 35 with acute or convalescent COVID-19. Material for sequencing was peripheral blood. The chain couples TRBV29-1 to TRBJ2-7, with 7 bases lining up with TRBD1. The CDR3 here is CSVEVQGIVHEQYF. In DNA form, the CDR3 reads TGCAGCGTTGAAGTACAGGGGATCGTCCACGAGCAGTACTTC.